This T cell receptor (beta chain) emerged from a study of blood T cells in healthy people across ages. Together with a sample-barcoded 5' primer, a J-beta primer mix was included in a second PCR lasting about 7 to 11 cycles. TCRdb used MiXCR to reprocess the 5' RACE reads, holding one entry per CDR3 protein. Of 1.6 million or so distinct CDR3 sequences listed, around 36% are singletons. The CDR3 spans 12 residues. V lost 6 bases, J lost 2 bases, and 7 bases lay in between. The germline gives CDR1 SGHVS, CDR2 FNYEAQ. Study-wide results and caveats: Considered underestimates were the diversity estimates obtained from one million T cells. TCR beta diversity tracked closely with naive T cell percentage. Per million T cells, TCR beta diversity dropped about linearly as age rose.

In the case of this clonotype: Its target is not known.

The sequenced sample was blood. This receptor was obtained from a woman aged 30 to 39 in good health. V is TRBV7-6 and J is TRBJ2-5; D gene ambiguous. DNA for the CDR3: TGTGCCAGCAGGGACGGGCAAGAGACCCAGTACTTC. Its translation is CASRDGQETQYF.